The 27 T cell receptor beta chains in this list originate from one sample, sequenced in a study of T cell responses to AZD1222 COVID-19 vaccine. TCRdb keeps only in-frame clones here, not all; method: immunoSEQ multiplex PCR. In the table there are 150,000 or so clones, 75% to 95% of which are singletons. Sequences were derived from peripheral blood, sampled on day 0 of MenACWY control vaccination. The receptor set was obtained from an adult in good health.

CDR3 loop: CASSIGLQGTYEQYF. The CDR3 DNA reads TGTGCCAGTAGTATAGGACTTCAGGGGACCTACGAGCAGTACTTC. This chain joins TRBV19 and TRBJ2-7; D is possibly TRBD1 (6 bases). The CDR3 has 15 residues. Germline V gene lookup returns CDR1 LNHDA and CDR2 SQIVND (reference sequence). V shed 1 base and J shed 2 bases, with 12 bases lying between them.

This rearrangement joins TRBV19 to TRBJ2-1, with 7 bases lining up with TRBD1. Germline V gene data show CDR1 as LNHDA and CDR2 as SQIVND (reference sequence). This CDR3 has 12 amino acids. V lost 3 bases, J lost 9 bases, and 2 bases stayed unmatched. The CDR3 sequence: CASSMTGSEQFF. DNA for the CDR3: TGTGCCAGTAGTATGACAGGGAGTGAGCAGTTCTTC.

The chain links TRBV28 to TRBJ2-1; 12 nucleotides line up with TRBD2. CDR3 length: 17 residues. Losses at the gene ends were 6 bases for V and 5 bases for J; bases not matched to a gene: 11. The germline CDR1 and CDR2 sequences are MDHEN and SYDVKM. CDR3 coding DNA: TGTGCCAGCAGCCCCGGGACTAGCGGGTCCCCTAACAATGAGCAGTTCTTC. Residues: CASSPGTSGSPNNEQFF.

This clone was counted a few times. This chain uses TRBV28 with TRBJ1-6; no clear D gene. This CDR3 is built from 16 residues. Germline CDR1 reads MDHEN; CDR2 reads SYDVKM. Trimming removed 5 bases at V and 1 base at J, with 12 bases between. CDR3 protein: CASSLWTASYNSPLHF. CDR3 coding DNA: TGTGCCAGCAGTCTTTGGACGGCTTCCTATAATTCACCCCTCCACTTT.

This chain uses TRBV10-3 with TRBJ2-3; 11 nucleotides agree with TRBD2. Trimming removed 4 bases from V and 3 bases from J; junction bases left unmatched: 3. The germline gives CDR1 ENHRY, CDR2 SYGVKD. The length of the CDR3 is 15 residues. CDR3 sequence: CAISVTSGRTDTQYF. The DNA for the CDR3 is TGTGCCATCAGTGTAACTAGCGGGAGAACAGATACGCAGTATTTT.

The chain employs TRBV29-1 and TRBJ1-5; no clear D gene. CDR3 length: 13 amino acids. V lost 4 bases to trimming and J lost 6 bases, with 13 bases between them. CDR1 is SQVTM and CDR2 is ANQGSEA in the germline V gene. The CDR3 DNA is TGCAGCGTTGGGCGGGTGTCGGGTCAGCCCCAGCATTTT. This gives the protein CSVGRVSGQPQHF. Combining the CDR3 with reference TRBV29-1 and TRBJ1-5 gives the whole variable domain SAVISQKPSRDICQRGTSLTIQCQVDSQVTMMFWYRQQPGQSLTLIATANQGSEATYESGFVIDKFPISRPNLTFSTLTVSNMSPEDSSIYLCSVGRVSGQPQHFGDGTRLSIL.

This chain connects TRBV19 to TRBJ2-2, with TRBD2 matching over 13 bases. This CDR3 region has 16 residues. The germline V gene has CDR1 LNHDA and CDR2 SQIVND (reference sequence). V dropped 8 bases and J dropped 6; count of bases not matched to a gene: 9. The CDR3 sequence: CASGRTSGSVPGELFF. In nucleotides, the CDR3 is TGTGCCAGTGGGCGGACTAGCGGGAGTGTCCCCGGGGAGCTGTTTTTT.

The rearrangement joins TRBV7-2 to TRBJ2-3; 14 nucleotides line up with TRBD2. Germline CDR1 and CDR2: SGHTA and FQGNSA. J gave up 5 bases and V 5 bases, and 12 bases lay outside the gene matches. The CDR3 length is 18 residues. CDR3 protein: CASSQIRTSGGPKDTQYF. In nucleotides, the CDR3 is TGTGCCAGCAGCCAGATCCGGACTAGCGGGGGGCCGAAAGATACGCAGTATTTT.

V is TRBV9 and J is TRBJ2-7; D may be TRBD1 or TRBD2 (5 bases each). V shed 4 bases and J shed 6 bases, with 17 bases lying between them. CDR1 is SGDLS, CDR2 YYNGEE, per germline. The CDR3 is made up of 14 amino acids. The chain's CDR3 is CASSLGTTPLEQYF. In nucleotides, the CDR3 is TGTGCCAGCAGCCTTGGGACGACGCCTCTCGAGCAGTACTTC.

The chain couples TRBV29-1 to TRBJ1-2; D uncertain. Germline loops: CDR1 SQVTM, CDR2 ANQGSEA. Trimming left V 5 bases short and J 5 bases short, with 9 bases between. This CDR3 has 11 residues. CDR3 in amino acids: CSVLSGYGYTF. Written as DNA, the CDR3 is TGCAGCGTTCTGTCAGGATATGGCTACACCTTC.

The chain joins TRBV10-3 to TRBJ1-2; D remains ambiguous. This CDR3 is 15 amino acids long. Looked up from germline, CDR1 is ENHRY and CDR2 is SYGVKD. V lost 4 bases to trimming and J lost 1 base, with 13 bases between them. Written as DNA, the CDR3 is TGTGCCATCAGTGGAGCGGTCGGGAATAACTATGGCTACACCTTC. It yields the protein CAISGAVGNNYGYTF.

The CDR3 protein is CASSQVTALNTEAFF. The DNA of the CDR3 is TGCGCCAGCAGCCAAGTTACTGCTTTGAACACTGAAGCTTTCTTT. The chain has TRBV4-1 and TRBJ1-1; D gene uncertain. The CDR3 length is 15 residues. Trimming pared 1 base from V and 0 bases from J, leaving 9 bases between. The germline V gene has CDR1 MGHRA and CDR2 YSYEKL.

The chain uses TRBV10-2 and TRBJ1-5; D possibly corresponds to TRBD1 (5 bases). Trimming removed 5 bases at V and 0 bases at J, with 8 bases between. The length of the CDR3 is 14 residues. Per germline, CDR1 WSHSY and CDR2 SAAADI. As DNA, the CDR3 is TGCGCCAGCAGTTTGGACAATAGCAATCAGCCCCAGCATTTT. The encoded protein is CASSLDNSNQPQHF.

The chain carries TRBV9 and TRBJ1-2; TRBD1 agrees at 7 bases. The V gene end was trimmed by 4 bases and the J gene end by 2 bases; junction bases not matched to a gene: 8. The germline CDR1 and CDR2 sequences are SGDLS and YYNGEE. CDR3 size: 15 residues. The CDR3 DNA is TGTGCCAGCAGCTCCCCTTTGGACAGGAACTATGGCTACACCTTC. It translates to CASSSPLDRNYGYTF.

This clone was observed once. The V gene is TRBV6-5, the J gene TRBJ2-1, with unresolved D. Germline V CDR1 and CDR2: MNHEY, SVGAGI. V was pared by 6 bases and J by 7 bases, with 13 bases between. The CDR3 length is 13 residues. The DNA for the CDR3 is TGTGCCAGCAGCCCCGGACGGTTTAATGAGCAGTTCTTC. It specifies CASSPGRFNEQFF.

This rearrangement joins TRBV27 to TRBJ2-2; D gene uncertain. Germline V CDR1 and CDR2: MNHEY, SMNVEV (reference sequence). V was shortened by 0 bases and J by 6 bases, with 2 bases between the two germline ends. The CDR3 extends over 12 amino acids. CDR3 coding DNA: TGTGCCAGCAGTTTATCGTCCGGGGAGCTGTTTTTT. Protein sequence: CASSLSSGELFF.

This clone came up a few times. CDR3 loop: CASSQEWGDEQFF. CDR3 sequence (DNA): TGTGCCAGCAGCCAAGAATGGGGCGATGAGCAGTTCTTC. This chain uses TRBV3-1 (or the pseudogene TRBV3-2) with TRBJ2-1; tentative D call: TRBD1 (5 bases). With 0 bases removed from V and 8 bases from J, the gap between germline ends came to 8 bases. The CDR3 sequence is 13 residues long. The germline gives CDR1 LGHDT, CDR2 YNNKEL (reference sequence).

This clone was detected once. The chain is built from TRBV28 and TRBJ2-2; 11 nucleotides line up with TRBD2. Germline assignment: CDR1 MDHEN and CDR2 SYDVKM. V dropped 3 bases and J dropped 2; count of bases not matched to a gene: 5. CDR3 length: 17 residues. The chain's CDR3 is CASSFEGLAGNTGELFF. Written as DNA, the CDR3 is TGTGCCAGCAGTTTTGAAGGACTAGCGGGTAACACCGGGGAGCTGTTTTTT.

This sequence joins TRBV24-1 and TRBJ2-1, with D possibly being TRBD1 (6 bases). V lost 11 bases and J 0 bases, leaving 16 bases between the germline ends. Germline loops: CDR1 KGHDR, CDR2 SFDVKD. The CDR3 sequence is 15 residues long. The CDR3 sequence: CASESGQSSYNEQFF. The CDR3 nucleotides are TGTGCCAGCGAGAGCGGACAGTCCTCCTACAATGAGCAGTTCTTC.

V is TRBV7-2 and J is TRBJ2-1; TRBD2 agrees at 13 bases. Looked up from germline, CDR1 is SGHTA and CDR2 is FQGNSA. This CDR3 spans 16 amino acids. Trimming took 5 bases from V and 3 from J; bases not matched to a gene: 4. DNA of the CDR3: TGTGCCAGCAGCCGGACTAGCGGGAGACTCTACAATGAGCAGTTCTTC. Its translation: CASSRTSGRLYNEQFF.

The CDR3 here is CASSVTGSGPQHF. In DNA form, the CDR3 reads TGTGCCAGCAGTGTGACGGGTAGTGGGCCCCAGCATTTT. This chain joins TRBV6-4 and TRBJ1-5; D unresolved. Germline lookup yields CDR1 MRHNA and CDR2 SNTAGT. This CDR3 spans 13 amino acids. V lost 4 bases, J lost 9 bases, and 13 bases lay in between.

This sequence joins TRBV27 and TRBJ2-1; D unclear. CDR1 MNHEY and CDR2 SMNVEV come from the germline V gene (reference sequence). The CDR3 is 14 residues long. V gave up 0 bases and J gave up 2 bases, with 5 bases separating them. The CDR3 here is CASSLSAAYNEQFF. DNA of the CDR3: TGTGCCAGCAGTTTATCTGCCGCCTACAATGAGCAGTTCTTC.

The chain is built from TRBV28 and TRBJ2-7; 8 bases are shared with TRBD2. V shed 2 bases and J 2 bases; nucleotides not matched to a gene: 5. From germline, CDR1 is MDHEN and CDR2 SYDVKM. This CDR3 spans 15 amino acids. CDR3 bases: TGTGCCAGCAGTTTAAAGATAGCGGGGCCCTACGAGCAGTACTTC. Protein product: CASSLKIAGPYEQYF.

V usage is TRBV6-5 and J usage is TRBJ1-3; no definite D call. The CDR3 loop spans 14 amino acids. CDR1 and CDR2 from the germline V gene are MNHEY and SVGAGI. Trimming took off 3 bases at V and 0 bases at J, with 6 bases between the two ends. CDR3 region: CASSYSGSGNTIYF. The CDR3 nucleotides read TGTGCCAGCAGTTATAGTGGCTCTGGAAACACCATATATTTT.

The chain couples TRBV6-5 to TRBJ1-2; D is ambiguous. In germline, CDR1 is MNHEY, CDR2 SVGAGI. The CDR3 covers 10 residues. V lost 6 bases and J lost 8, with 7 bases in between. The CDR3 loop is CASSLYGYTF. CDR3 in DNA: TGTGCCAGCAGCCTATACGGCTACACCTTC.

This chain joins TRBV13 and TRBJ2-5; 10 bases match TRBD2. Germline-derived CDR1 and CDR2 are PRHDT and FYEKMQ (reference sequence). The J segment lost 5 bases and the V segment lost 5 bases, leaving 14 bases of the junction unmatched. This CDR3 is 17 amino acids long. The CDR3 reads CASSNHDPRLAGETQYF. The CDR3 DNA follows: TGTGCCAGCAGCAATCACGACCCCCGACTAGCGGGTGAGACCCAGTACTTC.

The rearrangement joins TRBV11-3 to TRBJ2-3, with D perhaps matching TRBD2 (5 bases). The germline gives CDR1 SGHNT, CDR2 YENEEA. CDR3 length equals 17 residues. Trimming cost V 1 base and J 2 bases, with 16 bases left between them. CDR3 in amino acids: CASSLGERSRHTDTQYF. The CDR3 bases are TGTGCCAGCAGCTTAGGGGAGAGGAGCAGACACACAGATACGCAGTATTTT.